This TCR beta chain is drawn from a study of shared T cell receptors in the human thymus. This CDR3 comprises 15 residues. From germline, CDR1 is SEHNR and CDR2 FQNEAQ (reference sequence). Trimming at V came to 0 bases and at J to 3 bases, leaving 1 base not matched to a gene. Assay used: immunoSEQ multiplex PCR; TCRdb lists only in-frame clones, some missing. This sample has about 610,000 clones, with roughly 90% found just once. The same data also contributed to another study, on human thymus T cells. That paper notes: Corrective surgery for congenital heart defects was being performed on the healthy Finnish infants who served as donors. Gene usage (both V and J) appeared biased in thymic and blood repertoires. Related research reported highly overlapping thymic repertoires among unrelated individuals.

The source material was thymocytes. V is TRBV7-9 and J is TRBJ2-7; 11 bases agree with TRBD2. This clonotype was sampled from a boy under three years old with a congenital heart defect. CDR3 DNA sequence: TGTGCCAGCAGCTTAGCGCTAGCGGGGGGCTACGAGCAGTACTTC. Protein product: CASSLALAGGYEQYF.